This T cell receptor (beta chain) stems from a study of OX40 agonist ivuxolimab in advanced cancers. Study-level information: Patients were given ivuxolimab, an antibody that agonizes OX40 (CD134).

Generated by immunoSEQ multiplex PCR, the TCRdb table keeps only in-frame clones and is missing some. Of some 87,000 clones listed, approximately 95% are singletons. V shed 6 bases and J 3 bases; nucleotides not matched to a gene: 10. Germline V lookup: CDR1 SGDLS, CDR2 YYNGEE. The CDR3 length is 16 residues. Source: CD4+ or CD8+ T cells sorted from blood, taken in a trial of the OX40 agonist ivuxolimab. The chain employs TRBV9 and TRBJ1-2, with 11 bases aligning to TRBD1. The sequence was obtained from an adult with an advanced solid tumor such as melanoma, head and neck, liver or kidney cancer. The CDR3 reads CASNSPPGQGDYGYTF. DNA of the CDR3: TGTGCCAGCAATAGCCCCCCGGGACAGGGGGACTATGGCTACACCTTC.